What follows is one TCR beta chain and its context. The repertoire was sequenced with immunoSEQ multiplex PCR; TCRdb's copy has only in-frame clones and lacks some. The sample includes roughly 380,000 clones, about 85% of them seen just once. The data originate from a study of blood T cell repertoires in COVID-19. As for the study in general: Sources were T cells, B-cell-depleted T cells, or PBMCs; the material itself was cDNA or gDNA.

V lost 3 bases, J lost 0 bases, and 12 bases lay in between. Germline V gives CDR1 SGDLS, CDR2 YYNGEE. The length of the CDR3 is 16 residues. Sequenced material: peripheral blood. The chain has TRBV9 and TRBJ2-2; D is perhaps TRBD1 (6 bases). This TCR was recovered from a woman between 18 and 30 years old with acute or convalescent COVID-19. The CDR3 sequence is CASSGGQGANTGELFF. CDR3 bases: TGTGCCAGCAGCGGGGGGCAGGGAGCGAACACCGGGGAGCTGTTTTTT.